This T cell receptor (beta chain) was documented in a study of human T cells and chemical hapten exposure. A single record per CDR3 protein comes from TCRdb applying MiXCR to the RACE reads. The sample holds nearly 350,000 distinct CDR3 sequences, 5.5% to 8% seen once. This clonotype has ten or more counts. The time point here: patch test 1, 2 weeks after DPC sensitization. Indicated treatment: therapeutic diphenylcyclopropenone sensitization with weekly scalp DPC. The receptor comes from a young woman with alopecia areata. Some clones in this sample may be carry-over from other donors' samples. Sequencing used whole blood, obtained in connection with sensitization to the hapten diphenylcyclopropenone (DPC).

The CDR3 region is CASSWGGRDTQYF. The CDR3 region has the DNA TGTGCCAGCAGTTGGGGGGGTCGTGATACGCAGTATTTT. This chain connects TRBV27 to TRBJ2-3, with 7 positions matching TRBD2. Trimming cost V 4 bases and J 6 bases; bases outside gene matches: 4. The CDR3 totals 13 residues. Looked up from germline, CDR1 is MNHEY and CDR2 is SMNVEV (reference sequence).